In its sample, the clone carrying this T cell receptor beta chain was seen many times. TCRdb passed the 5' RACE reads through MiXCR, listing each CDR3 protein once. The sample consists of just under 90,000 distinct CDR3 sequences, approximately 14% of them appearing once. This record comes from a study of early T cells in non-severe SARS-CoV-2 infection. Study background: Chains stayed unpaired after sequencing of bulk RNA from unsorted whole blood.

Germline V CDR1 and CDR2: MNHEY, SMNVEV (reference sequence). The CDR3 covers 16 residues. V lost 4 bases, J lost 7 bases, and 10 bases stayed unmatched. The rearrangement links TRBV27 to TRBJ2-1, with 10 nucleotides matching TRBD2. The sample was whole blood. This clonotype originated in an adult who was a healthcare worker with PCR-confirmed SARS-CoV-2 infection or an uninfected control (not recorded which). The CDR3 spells CASSSILAGNTNEQFF. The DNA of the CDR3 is TGTGCCAGCAGTTCAATACTAGCGGGAAACACAAATGAGCAGTTCTTC.